Sequencing of this TCR beta chain was carried out in a study of Ad26.COV2.S vaccination and SARS-CoV-2 variants. The overall study: Donor was one of the participants in the Ad26.COV2.S arm of the COV1001 trial.

Germline lookup yields CDR1 SGHTA and CDR2 FQGNSA. Trimming left V 1 base short and J 0 bases short, with 13 bases between. The CDR3 loop spans 16 amino acids. Only in-frame clones appear in the TCRdb table, and some are missing; sequencing was by immunoSEQ multiplex PCR. Of about 320,000 clones in the sample, around 90% were seen once. Treatment of the sample: around 19 received Ad26.COV2.S at low or high dose, single or two shots; roughly five received placebo; per-sample allocation not given. The investigators took samples on day 63 after the first vaccine or placebo injection. This Boston cohort included adults aged 18-55 years.

The clonotype was recovered from a person aged 18-60 years who received the Ad26.COV2.S COVID-19 vaccine or a placebo. The chain links TRBV7-2 to TRBJ2-7, with a weak D call TRBD1 (8 bases). Here the sequenced sample was peripheral blood, taken in a trial of Ad26.COV2.S vaccine versus placebo. CDR3 nucleotides: TGTGCCAGCAGCTTAGACAGGGGGAGGGGCTCCTACGAGCAGTACTTC. Its protein is CASSLDRGRGSYEQYF.